The rows below give T cell receptor beta chains drawn from one sample of a study of T cells in Graves' hyperthyroidism and ophthalmopathy. TCRdb re-called the multiplex PCR reads through MiXCR, storing one row per CDR3 protein. The repertoire holds about 600,000 distinct CDR3 sequences, about 14% seen once, with around 12% in the top ten. Sequences were obtained from blood. The receptors here all came from a woman aged 50 to 60 with Graves' ophthalmopathy. CDR3s include the opening cysteine and the closing phenylalanine or tryptophan. D genes are given only for firm matches. Size is omitted from some rows. Given values are once, few, many or a class for expanded clones.

TRBV5-1,TRBJ2-1,TRBD2,many,CASSLAGLAGVDEQFF,TGCGCCAGCAGCTTGGCCGGACTAGCGGGAGTTGATGAGCAGTTCTTC
TRBV10-3,TRBJ2-1,TRBD1,few,CAISVEGTGAHEQFF,TGTGCCATCAGTGTTGAGGGGACAGGGGCTCATGAGCAGTTCTTC
TRBV28,TRBJ2-7,-,few,CASRPYGSRDTGYEQYF,TGTGCCAGCAGACCCTATGGGAGCCGGGACACCGGCTACGAGCAGTACTTC
TRBV5-6,TRBJ1-2,-,many,CASSLEPPSSYGYTF,TGTGCCAGCAGCTTGGAACCGCCGTCGAGCTATGGCTACACCTTC
TRBV12-3/TRBV12-4,TRBJ2-1,-,few,CASSFRGRMGNEQFF,TGTGCCAGCAGTTTTCGGGGGCGGATGGGCAATGAGCAGTTCTTC
TRBV28,TRBJ1-5,-,many,CASSRAGYNQPQHF,TGTGCCAGCAGCCGGGCAGGCTACAATCAGCCCCAGCATTTT
TRBV6-1,TRBJ1-4,-,-,CASMWGGNEKLFF,TGTGCCAGCATGTGGGGGGGTAATGAAAAACTGTTTTTT
TRBV13,TRBJ1-1,TRBD1,many,CASSSTGVETEAFF,TGTGCCAGCAGCTCGACAGGGGTGGAAACTGAAGCTTTCTTT
TRBV20-1,TRBJ1-1,-,many,CSARGGDTAEAFF,TGCAGTGCCCGCGGGGGGGATACGGCTGAAGCTTTCTTT
TRBV5-1,TRBJ1-4,-,-,CASTPRRGANEKLFF,TGCGCCAGCACCCCCCGCCGGGGGGCTAATGAAAAACTGTTTTTT
TRBV9,TRBJ2-1,TRBD2,few,CASSVGKGRPGLDQFF,TGTGCCAGCAGCGTAGGGAAGGGACGACCGGGACTAGATCAGTTCTTC
TRBV7-2,TRBJ1-1,TRBD1,many,CASNGNRGTEAFF,TGTGCCAGCAATGGGAACAGGGGAACTGAAGCTTTCTTT
TRBV6-1,TRBJ1-6,-,-,CASRRDNPSPLHF,TGTGCCAGCAGACGGGACAACCCTTCACCCCTCCACTTT
TRBV30,TRBJ1-2,-,many,CAWRMAVEGYTF,TGTGCCTGGAGAATGGCTGTTGAGGGCTACACCTTC
TRBV6-2/TRBV6-3,TRBJ2-1,TRBD2,-,CASSYLREEYNEQFF,TGTGCCAGCAGTTATTTGCGGGAGGAATACAATGAGCAGTTCTTC
TRBV29-1,TRBJ1-2,TRBD1,-,CNVEIHGQGRGYTF,TGCAACGTTGAAATACATGGACAGGGTCGCGGCTACACCTTC
TRBV2,TRBJ2-3,-,many,CASQLQGVMLSTDTQYF,TGTGCCAGCCAATTACAGGGAGTCATGCTAAGCACAGATACGCAGTATTTT
TRBV6-1,TRBJ2-1,-,-,CASSGWTGKNEQFF,TGTGCCAGCAGTGGATGGACGGGTAAGAATGAGCAGTTCTTC
TRBV10-3,TRBJ2-3,TRBD2,-,CAIRKTSGTSGSGQTDTQYF,TGTGCCATCAGGAAAACCTCCGGGACTAGCGGGAGTGGGCAGACAGATACGCAGTATTTT
TRBV15,TRBJ1-6,-,-,CATSRVQGGNSPLHF,TGTGCCACCAGCAGAGTACAGGGAGGCAATTCACCCCTCCACTTT
TRBV3-1,TRBJ1-2,-,few,CASSQESGHHNYGYTF,TGTGCCAGCAGCCAAGAATCGGGACACCATAACTATGGCTACACCTTC
TRBV20-1,TRBJ2-1,-,few,CSARENWGHNEQFF,TGCAGTGCTAGAGAGAACTGGGGCCACAATGAGCAGTTCTTC
TRBV10-2,TRBJ1-2,-,-,CASSESHRADYGYTF,TGCGCCAGCAGTGAAAGCCACAGGGCGGACTATGGCTACACCTTC
TRBV7-8,TRBJ1-2,-,-,CASSRASGRPFYGYTF,TGTGCCAGCAGCCGAGCCTCAGGGCGTCCCTTCTATGGCTACACCTTC
TRBV29-1,TRBJ2-3,-,-,CSANRPLTDTQYF,TGCAGCGCCAACCGCCCCCTTACAGATACGCAGTATTTT
TRBV12-3/TRBV12-4,TRBJ2-1,TRBD2,many,CASSPGLHLNEQFF,TGTGCCAGCAGCCCGGGACTACATTTGAATGAGCAGTTCTTC
TRBV29-1,TRBJ1-5,TRBD1,few,CSVEQGANQPQHF,TGCAGCGTTGAGCAGGGGGCAAATCAGCCCCAGCATTTT
TRBV6-1,TRBJ2-7,-,-,CASTERVAYEQYF,TGTGCCAGCACGGAGAGGGTGGCCTACGAGCAGTACTTC
TRBV7-3,TRBJ2-2,TRBD2,many,CASSLSSGKNGELFF,TGTGCCAGCAGCTTGTCTAGCGGTAAAAACGGGGAGCTGTTTTTT